The present T cell receptor beta chain was sequenced within a study of T cells after yellow fever vaccination. Study results and limitations: After the booster, approximately 96% of CD4 and just over 85% of CD8 primary-response clones were re-detected.

UMIs and a universal primer site were added when TCR cDNA was made by 5'RACE template switching. MiXCR was run by TCRdb on the 5' RACE reads, yielding one entry per CDR3 protein. The table has 65,000 to 70,000 distinct CDR3 sequences, 5% to 6.5% seen once. V trimming: 4 bases; J trimming: 4 bases; junction bases outside the gene matches: 6. CDR3 length: 16 amino acids. Germline V gene sequence: CDR1 SGHNT, CDR2 YYREEE (reference sequence). This clonotype came up a few times. Its antigen is as yet unknown. The sequence derives from a young man who received the YFV17D yellow fever vaccine. This sample comprised CD4+ T cells sorted from PBMCs, obtained roughly 14 days after the first yellow fever vaccination. The chain uses TRBV5-4 and TRBJ1-5; 12 bases agree with TRBD1. This chain's CDR3 is CASSPGTGGPNQPQHF. The CDR3 region has the DNA TGTGCCAGCAGCCCGGGGACAGGGGGCCCAAATCAGCCCCAGCATTTT. Looking up the rest from reference TRBV5-4 and TRBJ1-5 gives the full variable domain: ETGVTQSPTHLIKTRGQQVTLRCSSQSGHNTVSWYQQALGQGPQFIFQYYREEENGRGNFPPRFSGLQFPNYSSELNVNALELDDSALYLCASSPGTGGPNQPQHFGDGTRLSIL.